This TCR beta chain was profiled in a study of T cell changes during pregnancy in multiple sclerosis. The ends lost 2 bases at V and 5 bases at J; junction bases unmatched: 3. The CDR3 spans 14 residues. Looked up from germline, CDR1 is ENHRY and CDR2 is SYGVKD. Only in-frame clones appear in the TCRdb table, and some are missing; sequencing was by immunoSEQ multiplex PCR. In the table there are about 110,000 clones, roughly 92% of which are singletons. The specimen comprised peripheral blood, sampled in the third trimester of pregnancy. This receptor was obtained from a female donor in good health, enrolled as a control in a pregnancy study. The V call is TRBV10-3, the J call TRBJ2-5; TRBD2 aligns across 9 bases. The CDR3 region is CAISEGTSWETQYF. Written as DNA, the CDR3 is TGTGCCATCAGTGAGGGGACTAGCTGGGAGACCCAGTACTTC.